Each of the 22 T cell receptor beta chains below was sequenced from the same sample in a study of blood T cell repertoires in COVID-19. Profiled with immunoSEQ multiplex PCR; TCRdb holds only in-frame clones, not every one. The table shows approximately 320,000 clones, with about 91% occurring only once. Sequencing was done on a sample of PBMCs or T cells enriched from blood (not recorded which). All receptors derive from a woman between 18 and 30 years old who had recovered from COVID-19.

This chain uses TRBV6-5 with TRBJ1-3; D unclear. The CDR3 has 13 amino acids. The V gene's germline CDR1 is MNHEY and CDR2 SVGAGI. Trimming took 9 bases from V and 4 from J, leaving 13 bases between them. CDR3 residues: CASSSSGGNTIYF. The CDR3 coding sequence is TGTGCCAGTTCATCGTCGGGAGGAAACACCATATATTTT.

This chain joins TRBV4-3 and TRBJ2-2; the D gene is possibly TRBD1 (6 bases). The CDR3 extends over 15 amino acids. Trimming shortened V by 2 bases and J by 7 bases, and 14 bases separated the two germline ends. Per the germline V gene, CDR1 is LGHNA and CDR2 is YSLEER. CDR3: CASSQLQGVGGELFF. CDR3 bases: TGCGCCAGCAGCCAACTACAGGGCGTGGGCGGGGAGCTGTTTTTT.

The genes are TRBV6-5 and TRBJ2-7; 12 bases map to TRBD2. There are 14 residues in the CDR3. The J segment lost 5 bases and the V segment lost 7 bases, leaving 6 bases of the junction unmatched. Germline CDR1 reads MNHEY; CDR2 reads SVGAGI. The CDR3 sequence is CASMELAGGNEQYF. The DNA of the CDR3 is TGTGCCAGCATGGAACTAGCGGGAGGTAACGAGCAGTACTTC.

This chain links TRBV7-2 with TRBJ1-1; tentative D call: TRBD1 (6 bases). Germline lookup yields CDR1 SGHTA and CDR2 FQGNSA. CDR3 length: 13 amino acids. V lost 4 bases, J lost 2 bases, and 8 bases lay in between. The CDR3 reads CASSSGHNTEAFF. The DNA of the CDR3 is TGTGCCAGCAGCTCGGGACATAACACTGAAGCTTTCTTT.

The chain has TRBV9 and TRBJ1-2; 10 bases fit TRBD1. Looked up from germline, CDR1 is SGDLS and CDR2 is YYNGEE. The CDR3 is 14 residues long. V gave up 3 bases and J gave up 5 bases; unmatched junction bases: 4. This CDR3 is CASSERQGAYGYTF. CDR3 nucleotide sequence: TGTGCCAGCAGCGAACGACAGGGGGCGTATGGCTACACCTTC. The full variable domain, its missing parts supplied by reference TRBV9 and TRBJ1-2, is DSGVTQTPKHLITATGQRVTLRCSPRSGDLSVYWYQQSLDQGLQFLIQYYNGEERAKGNILERFSAQQFPDLHSELNLSSLELGDSALYFCASSERQGAYGYTFGSGTRLTVV.

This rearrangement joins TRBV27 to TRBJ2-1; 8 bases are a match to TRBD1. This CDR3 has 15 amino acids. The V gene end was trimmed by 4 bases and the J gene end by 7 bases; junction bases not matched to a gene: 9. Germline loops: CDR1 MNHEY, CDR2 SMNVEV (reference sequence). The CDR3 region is CASSSRDRIVNEQFF. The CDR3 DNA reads TGTGCCAGCAGTTCCAGGGACAGGATCGTAAATGAGCAGTTCTTC.

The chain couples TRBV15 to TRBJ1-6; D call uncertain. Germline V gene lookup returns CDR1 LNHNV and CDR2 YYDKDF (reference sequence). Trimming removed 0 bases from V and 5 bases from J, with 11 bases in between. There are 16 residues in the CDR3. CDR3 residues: CATSRDRSLDNSPLHF. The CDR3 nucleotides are TGTGCCACCAGCAGAGATAGGAGTTTGGATAATTCACCCCTCCACTTT.

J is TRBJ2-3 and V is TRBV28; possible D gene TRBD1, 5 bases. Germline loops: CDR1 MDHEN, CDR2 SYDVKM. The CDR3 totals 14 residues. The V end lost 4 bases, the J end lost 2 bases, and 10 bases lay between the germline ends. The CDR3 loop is CASSSPGSTDTQYF. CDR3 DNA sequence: TGTGCCAGCAGTTCTCCAGGGTCCACAGATACGCAGTATTTT.

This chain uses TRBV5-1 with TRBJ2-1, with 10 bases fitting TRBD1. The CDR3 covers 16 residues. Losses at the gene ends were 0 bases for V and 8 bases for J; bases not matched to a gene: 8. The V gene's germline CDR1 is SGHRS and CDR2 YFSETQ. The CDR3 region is CASSLEGTGDSDEQFF. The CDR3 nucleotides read TGCGCCAGCAGCTTGGAAGGGACAGGGGATAGTGATGAGCAGTTCTTC.

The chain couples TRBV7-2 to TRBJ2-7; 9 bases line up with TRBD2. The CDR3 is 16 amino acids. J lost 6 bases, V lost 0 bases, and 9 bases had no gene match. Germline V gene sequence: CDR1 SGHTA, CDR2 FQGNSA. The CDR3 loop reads CASSLASGLAGTEQYF. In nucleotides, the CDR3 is TGTGCCAGCAGCTTAGCGTCAGGGCTAGCGGGGACCGAGCAGTACTTC.

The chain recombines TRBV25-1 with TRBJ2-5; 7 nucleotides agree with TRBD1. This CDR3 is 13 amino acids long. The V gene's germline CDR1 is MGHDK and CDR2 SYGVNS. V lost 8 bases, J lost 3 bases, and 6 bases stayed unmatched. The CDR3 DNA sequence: TGTGCCAGCGGAGTACAGGGGAAAGAGACCCAGTACTTC. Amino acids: CASGVQGKETQYF.

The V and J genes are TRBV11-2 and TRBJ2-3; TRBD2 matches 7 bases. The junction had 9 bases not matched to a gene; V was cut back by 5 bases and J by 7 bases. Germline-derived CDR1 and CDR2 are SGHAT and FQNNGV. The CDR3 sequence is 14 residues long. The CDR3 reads CASSLLGGRNTQYF. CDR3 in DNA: TGTGCCAGCAGCCTATTGGGGGGGAGAAATACGCAGTATTTT.

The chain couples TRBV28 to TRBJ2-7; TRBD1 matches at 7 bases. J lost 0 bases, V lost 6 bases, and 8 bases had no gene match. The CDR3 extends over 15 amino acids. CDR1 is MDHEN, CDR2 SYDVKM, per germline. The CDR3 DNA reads TGTGCCAGCAGCTCCGGGACAGCTAGCTCCTACGAGCAGTACTTC. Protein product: CASSSGTASSYEQYF. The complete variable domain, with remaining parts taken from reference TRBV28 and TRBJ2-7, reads DVKVTQSSRYLVKRTGEKVFLECVQDMDHENMFWYRQDPGLGLRLIYFSYDVKMKEKGDIPEGYSVSREKKERFSLILESASTNQTSMYLCASSSGTASSYEQYFGPGTRLTVT.

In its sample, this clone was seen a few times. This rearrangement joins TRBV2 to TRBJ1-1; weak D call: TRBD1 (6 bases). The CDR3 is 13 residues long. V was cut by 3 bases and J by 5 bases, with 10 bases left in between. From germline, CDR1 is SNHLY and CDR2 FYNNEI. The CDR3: CASSEGGLTEAFF. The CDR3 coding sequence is TGTGCCAGCAGTGAGGGGGGGCTAACTGAAGCTTTCTTT.

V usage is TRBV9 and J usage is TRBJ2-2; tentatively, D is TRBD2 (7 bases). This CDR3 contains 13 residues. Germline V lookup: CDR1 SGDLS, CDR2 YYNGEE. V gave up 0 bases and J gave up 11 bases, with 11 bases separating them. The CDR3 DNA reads TGTGCCAGCAGCGTAGCTAGGGGGGGCGAGCTGTTTTTT. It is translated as CASSVARGGELFF.

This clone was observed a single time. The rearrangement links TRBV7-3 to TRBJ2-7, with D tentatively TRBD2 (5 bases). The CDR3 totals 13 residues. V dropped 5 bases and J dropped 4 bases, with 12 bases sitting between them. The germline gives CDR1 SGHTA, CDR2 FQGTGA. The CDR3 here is CASSGLAGYEQYF. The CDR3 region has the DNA TGTGCCAGCAGCGGACTCGCCGGGTACGAGCAGTACTTC.

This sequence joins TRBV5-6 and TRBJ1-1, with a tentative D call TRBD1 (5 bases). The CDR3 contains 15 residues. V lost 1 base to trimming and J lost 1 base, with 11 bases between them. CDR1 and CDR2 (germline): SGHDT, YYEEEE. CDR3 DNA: TGTGCCAGCAGCTTGTTATCGGGGGGGAACACTGAAGCTTTCTTT. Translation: CASSLLSGGNTEAFF.

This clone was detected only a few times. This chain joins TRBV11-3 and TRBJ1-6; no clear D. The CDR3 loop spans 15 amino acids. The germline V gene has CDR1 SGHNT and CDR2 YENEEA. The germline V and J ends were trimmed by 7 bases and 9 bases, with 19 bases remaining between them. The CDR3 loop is CASNFRGLACSPLHF. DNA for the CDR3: TGTGCCAGCAACTTTAGAGGTTTAGCGTGTTCACCCCTCCACTTT.

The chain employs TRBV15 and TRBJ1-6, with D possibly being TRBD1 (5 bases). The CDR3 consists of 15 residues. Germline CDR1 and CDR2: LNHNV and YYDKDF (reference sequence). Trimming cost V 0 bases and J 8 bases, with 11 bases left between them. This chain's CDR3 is CATSRDRGVDSPLHF. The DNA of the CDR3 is TGTGCCACCAGCAGAGATCGGGGGGTTGATTCACCCCTCCACTTT.

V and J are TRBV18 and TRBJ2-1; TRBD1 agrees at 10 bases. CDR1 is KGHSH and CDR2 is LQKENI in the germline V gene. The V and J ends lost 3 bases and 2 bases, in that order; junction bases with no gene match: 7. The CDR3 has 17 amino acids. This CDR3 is CASSPEDRGPPYNEQFF. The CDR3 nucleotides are TGTGCCAGCTCACCCGAAGACAGGGGGCCTCCCTACAATGAGCAGTTCTTC. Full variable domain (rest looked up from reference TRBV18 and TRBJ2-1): NAGVMQNPRHLVRRRGQEARLRCSPMKGHSHVYWYRQLPEEGLKFMVYLQKENIIDESGMPKERFSAEFPKEGPSILRIQQVVRGDSAAYFCASSPEDRGPPYNEQFFGPGTRLTVL.

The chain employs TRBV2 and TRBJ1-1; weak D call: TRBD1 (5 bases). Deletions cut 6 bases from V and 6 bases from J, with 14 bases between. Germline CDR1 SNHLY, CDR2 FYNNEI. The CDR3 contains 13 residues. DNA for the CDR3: TGTGCCAGCAGAGGGGAGGGGTCTGCTGAAGCTTTCTTT. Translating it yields CASRGEGSAEAFF.

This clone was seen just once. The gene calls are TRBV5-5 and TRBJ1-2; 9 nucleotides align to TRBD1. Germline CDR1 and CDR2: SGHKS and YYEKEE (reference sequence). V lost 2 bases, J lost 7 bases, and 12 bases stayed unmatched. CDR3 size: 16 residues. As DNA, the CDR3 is TGTGCCAGCAGCTTACTGTATGGGACAGGGAAGGTTGGCTACACCTTC. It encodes CASSLLYGTGKVGYTF.